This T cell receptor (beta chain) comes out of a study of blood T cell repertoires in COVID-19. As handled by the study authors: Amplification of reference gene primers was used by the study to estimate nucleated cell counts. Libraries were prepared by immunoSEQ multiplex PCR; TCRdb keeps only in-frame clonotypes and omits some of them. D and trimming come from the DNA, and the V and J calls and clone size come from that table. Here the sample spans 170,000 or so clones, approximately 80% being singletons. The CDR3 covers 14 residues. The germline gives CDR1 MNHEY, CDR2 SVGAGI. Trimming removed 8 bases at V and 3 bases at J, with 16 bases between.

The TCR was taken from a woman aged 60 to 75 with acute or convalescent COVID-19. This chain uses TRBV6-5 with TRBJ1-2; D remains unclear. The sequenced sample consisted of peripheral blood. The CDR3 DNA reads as TGTGCCAGCGTACGGGTCCGCGGGGACTATGGCTACACCTTC. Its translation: CASVRVRGDYGYTF.